Below, one TCR beta chain is given with its context. The germline CDR1 and CDR2 sequences are SGHTS and YDEGEE. Deletions cut 4 bases from V and 5 bases from J, with 13 bases between. The CDR3 length is 14 residues. The PCR ran on 60 Vbeta and 13 Jbeta primers. Measured with immunoSEQ multiplex PCR; TCRdb has only the in-frame clones, and not every one. The sample lists tens of thousands of clones, about 78% occurring once. These data are taken from a study of cytomegalovirus exposure and HLA in healthy donors. This chain joins TRBV5-8 and TRBJ1-5, with unresolved D. This receptor was identified in a male donor in good health and CMV-seropositive. Specimen: PBMCs. This chain's CDR3 is CASSAGMVDQPQHF. CDR3 nucleotides: TGTGCCAGCAGCGCCGGTATGGTGGATCAGCCCCAGCATTTT.